A selection of T cell receptor beta chains follows, all from one sample in a study of blood T cell repertoires in COVID-19. Repertoires were generated with immunoSEQ multiplex PCR, while TCRdb's copy carries only in-frame clones and drops some. The data contain about 89,000 clones, about three quarters of them seen just once; the ten biggest clones take up over 13%. Sequences were obtained from peripheral blood. The receptors shown here come from a woman older than 75 with acute or convalescent COVID-19. Each CDR3 is given with its conserved first and last residue. D genes are given only for firm matches. Size is omitted from some rows. Given values are once, few, many or a class for expanded clones.

d_call	j_call	clone_size	v_call	cdr3_aa	cdr3_nt
NA	TRBJ2-7	NA	TRBV9	CASTYLGPSYEQYF	TGTGCCAGCACCTATCTTGGGCCCTCCTACGAGCAGTACTTC
TRBD1	TRBJ2-6	NA	TRBV2	CASSAQGSGANVLTF	TGTGCCAGCAGTGCACAGGGGTCTGGGGCCAACGTCCTGACTTTC
TRBD2	TRBJ2-5	few	TRBV3-1/TRBV3-2	CAHRVAGGSYQETQYF	TGTGCCCACCGTGTAGCGGGGGGCTCCTACCAAGAGACCCAGTACTTC
NA	TRBJ1-5	once	TRBV7-3	CASSLTGGGQPQHF	TGTGCCAGCAGCTTAACGGGAGGGGGGCAGCCCCAGCATTTT
TRBD2	TRBJ2-2	NA	TRBV7-3	CASSLSGGPTGELFF	TGTGCCAGCAGCTTAAGCGGGGGGCCCACCGGGGAGCTGTTTTTT
NA	TRBJ2-2	NA	TRBV5-5	CASSLTGNTGELFF	TGTGCCAGCAGCTTGACGGGGAACACCGGGGAGCTGTTTTTT
TRBD2	TRBJ2-7	NA	TRBV5-4	CASSLFRAGAYEQYF	TGTGCCAGCAGCTTGTTCAGAGCGGGGGCCTACGAGCAGTACTTC
TRBD1	TRBJ2-2	few	TRBV5-1	CASSATGGPNTGELFF	TGCGCCAGCAGCGCGACAGGGGGCCCAAACACCGGGGAGCTGTTTTTT
TRBD2	TRBJ2-1	NA	TRBV3-1/TRBV3-2	CASSQFRTSGGNEQFF	TGTGCCAGCAGCCAATTTAGGACTAGCGGGGGCAATGAGCAGTTCTTC
TRBD2	TRBJ2-1	NA	TRBV7-8	CASTRIEGLAGLEQFF	TGTGCCAGCACCCGAATAGAAGGGCTAGCGGGCCTTGAGCAGTTCTTC
NA	TRBJ1-5	NA	TRBV19	CASSEQSNQPQHF	TGTGCCAGTAGCGAACAGAGCAATCAGCCCCAGCATTTT
NA	TRBJ1-1	few	TRBV7-9	CASSPPRGGKNTEAFF	TGTGCCAGCAGCCCACCGAGAGGCGGGAAGAACACTGAAGCTTTCTTT
NA	TRBJ2-7	once	TRBV11-3	CASSLDVDTLRSYEQYF	TGTGCCAGCAGCTTAGACGTCGACACCCTTCGGTCCTACGAGCAGTACTTC
TRBD1	TRBJ1-2	NA	TRBV12-3/TRBV12-4	CASRMDRNYGYTF	TGTGCCAGCAGGATGGACAGGAACTATGGCTACACCTTC
TRBD2	TRBJ2-2	NA	TRBV7-9	CASSLASSGGLWYTGELFF	TGTGCCAGCAGCTTAGCGTCGAGCGGGGGCCTCTGGTACACCGGGGAGCTGTTTTTT
TRBD1	TRBJ1-4	NA	TRBV6-5	CASSKDRVDEKLFF	TGTGCCAGCAGCAAAGACAGGGTGGATGAAAAACTGTTTTTT
TRBD1	TRBJ2-7	NA	TRBV10-2	CASSAPPGQVYYEQYF	TGCGCCAGCAGTGCCCCGCCGGGACAGGTATACTACGAGCAGTACTTC
TRBD1	TRBJ1-2	NA	TRBV5-5	CASSLAPQGAGYGYTF	TGTGCCAGCAGCCTAGCCCCCCAGGGGGCTGGCTATGGCTACACCTTC
TRBD1	TRBJ1-2	few	TRBV28	CASNEVIGQGLNYGYTF	TGTGCCAGCAACGAAGTCATCGGACAGGGCTTAAACTATGGCTACACCTTC
NA	TRBJ1-5	few	TRBV5-6	CASSLRALNQPQHF	TGTGCCAGCAGCTTGAGAGCCCTGAATCAGCCCCAGCATTTT
TRBD1	TRBJ2-1	few	TRBV11-2	CASRYRGGYNEQFF	TGTGCCAGCAGGTACAGGGGTGGATACAATGAGCAGTTCTTC
TRBD2	TRBJ2-7	NA	TRBV5-4	CASSPSGSGTVYEQYF	TGTGCCAGCAGCCCCAGCGGGAGCGGGACGGTCTACGAGCAGTACTTC
NA	TRBJ2-7	few	TRBV27	CASSPSGALHEQYF	TGTGCCAGCAGTCCTTCAGGGGCGCTCCACGAGCAGTACTTC
NA	TRBJ2-5	few	TRBV18	CASSPPSGQETQYF	TGTGCCAGCTCACCACCATCCGGCCAAGAGACCCAGTACTTC
NA	TRBJ1-1	NA	TRBV7-2	CASSLARGDTEAFF	TGTGCCAGCAGCTTAGCGCGGGGGGACACTGAAGCTTTCTTT
TRBD1	TRBJ1-2	once	TRBV4-1	CASSLTPGQGGYGYTF	TGCGCCAGCAGTCTAACCCCGGGACAGGGAGGCTATGGCTACACCTTC
TRBD1	TRBJ1-2	NA	TRBV3-1/TRBV3-2	CASSQPGTGNNYGYTF	TGTGCCAGCAGCCAACCCGGGACAGGGAACAACTATGGCTACACCTTC
TRBD1	TRBJ1-6	NA	TRBV5-8	CATKGAYFQSPLHF	TGTGCCACCAAGGGGGCCTACTTTCAGTCACCCCTCCACTTT
TRBD1	TRBJ2-7	NA	TRBV5-6	CASSNIRGSSYEQYF	TGTGCCAGCAGCAACATCAGGGGGTCCTCCTACGAGCAGTACTTC
NA	TRBJ1-1	NA	TRBV30	CAWSVRADTEAFF	TGTGCCTGGAGTGTCCGAGCCGACACTGAAGCTTTCTTT
NA	TRBJ2-6	NA	TRBV6-5	CASSSSGSGANVLTF	TGTGCCAGCAGTTCGTCCGGGTCTGGGGCCAACGTCCTGACTTTC
NA	TRBJ1-6	NA	TRBV27	CASSFLGQYNSPLHF	TGTGCCAGCAGTTTCCTCGGACAGTATAATTCACCCCTCCACTTT
TRBD1	TRBJ1-1	NA	TRBV16	CASSSPGTGNTEAFF	TGTGCCAGCAGCTCGCCCGGGACAGGGAACACTGAAGCTTTCTTT
NA	TRBJ2-7	NA	TRBV18	CASSPTAGEQYF	TGTGCCAGCTCCCCGACGGCGGGCGAGCAGTACTTC
NA	TRBJ1-2	few	TRBV18	CASSPPGVGRAIGYTF	TGTGCCAGCTCACCACCTGGAGTCGGCAGAGCTATTGGCTACACCTTC
TRBD1	TRBJ2-1	NA	TRBV12-5	CASGSGQGYYNEQFF	TGTGCTAGTGGTTCGGGACAGGGGTACTACAATGAGCAGTTCTTC
NA	TRBJ1-1	many	TRBV20-1	CSAQDFTEAFF	TGCAGTGCTCAAGACTTCACTGAAGCTTTCTTT
TRBD1	TRBJ2-2	NA	TRBV2	CASSGQGVPNTGELFF	TGTGCCAGCAGTGGACAGGGGGTACCGAACACCGGGGAGCTGTTTTTT
TRBD2	TRBJ2-5	NA	TRBV3-1/TRBV3-2	CASSPWTSGGVIPKYQETQYF	TGTGCCAGCAGCCCTTGGACTAGCGGGGGAGTCATCCCTAAATATCAAGAGACCCAGTACTTC
NA	TRBJ2-5	NA	TRBV15	CATSSRSQETQYF	TGTGCCACCAGCAGCCGGTCTCAAGAGACCCAGTACTTC
NA	TRBJ1-1	NA	TRBV7-2	CASSSVVEAFF	TGTGCCAGCAGCTCCGTGGTTGAGGCTTTCTTT
NA	TRBJ1-1	once	TRBV11-2	CASSGQMNTEAFF	TGTGCCAGCAGTGGACAGATGAACACTGAAGCTTTCTTT
TRBD2	TRBJ2-3	NA	TRBV11-2	CASSLVFRGGLLDTQYF	TGTGCCAGCAGCTTAGTTTTCCGCGGGGGGTTGTTAGATACGCAGTATTTT
TRBD1	TRBJ1-5	NA	TRBV30	CAWSEGAGSNPQHF	TGTGCCTGGAGTGAGGGGGCAGGGAGTAACCCCCAGCATTTT
NA	TRBJ2-3	NA	TRBV19	CASRRLDSTDTQYF	TGTGCCAGTAGAAGACTAGATAGCACAGATACGCAGTATTTT
NA	TRBJ2-7	NA	TRBV4-3	CASSQDRGRYEQYF	TGCGCCAGCAGCCAAGATCGAGGCCGGTACGAGCAGTACTTC
TRBD1	TRBJ1-1	few	TRBV30	CAWNLQGATEAFF	TGTGCCTGGAACCTACAGGGGGCCACTGAAGCTTTCTTT
NA	TRBJ1-6	NA	TRBV7-9	CASSLDLQTSYNSPLHF	TGTGCCAGCAGCTTAGATTTACAGACCAGCTATAATTCACCCCTCCACTTT
NA	TRBJ2-5	NA	TRBV5-4	CASSLWQTSQETQYF	TGTGCCAGCAGCTTGTGGCAGACATCCCAAGAGACCCAGTACTTC
NA	TRBJ2-7	NA	TRBV6-2/TRBV6-3	CASSLSWRGEQYF	TGTGCCAGCAGCCTCTCATGGCGCGGCGAGCAGTACTTC
TRBD1	TRBJ1-3	NA	TRBV7-8	CASSARTGRNTIYF	TGTGCCAGCAGCGCCCGGACAGGGAGAAACACCATATATTTT
NA	TRBJ1-1	NA	TRBV11-2	CASSLSSRGNTEAFF	TGTGCCAGCAGCTTATCATCGCGAGGGAACACTGAAGCTTTCTTT
TRBD1	TRBJ1-1	NA	TRBV13	CASSPRTGGGTEAFF	TGTGCCAGCAGCCCGAGGACAGGGGGCGGCACTGAAGCTTTCTTT
NA	TRBJ1-4	NA	TRBV28	CASSSRQSEKLFF	TGTGCCAGCAGTTCCCGCCAAAGCGAAAAACTGTTTTTT
NA	TRBJ1-2	few	TRBV28	CASSFLTGYGYTF	TGTGCCAGCAGTTTCCTTACAGGGTATGGCTACACCTTC
TRBD1	TRBJ1-2	NA	TRBV19	CASSDGTGPSDGYTF	TGTGCCAGTAGTGACGGGACAGGGCCCTCGGATGGCTACACCTTC
NA	TRBJ1-6	NA	TRBV6-2/TRBV6-3	CASSDDTYSSPLHF	TGTGCCAGCAGCGATGACACTTACTCCTCACCCCTCCACTTT